This TCR beta chain was sequenced during a study of tumor and adjacent non-tumor tissue in lung cancer. Study context: There were about 12 adenocarcinoma, 2 squamous cell carcinoma and 1 small cell lung cancer cases.

Germline V lookup: CDR1 SGHAT, CDR2 FQNNGV. The CDR3 spans 17 residues. Of note for this clonotype: What it binds is not known. The germline gene is not matched at one end of the junction; a read error may be the cause.

No cell sorting was done before RNA was extracted from the tissue. Distant lung tissue was collected more than 3 cm away from the tumor edge. Broader study findings: In normal lung, the top 100 clones were significantly more dominant than in tumor. Tumor tissue had significantly higher TCR diversity than normal lung.

TCRbeta libraries were built with three rounds of nested PCR, modified from ARM-PCR. One entry per CDR3 protein, called by TCRdb with MiXCR from the multiplex PCR reads. The table shows tens of thousands of distinct CDR3 sequences, with around three quarters occurring only once. This chain joins TRBV11-2 and TRBJ2-1; D not certain. The receptor was isolated from a woman aged 55-69 years with non-small cell lung cancer. Source material: distant non-tumor lung tissue. CDR3 sequence: CASSFIGFPNSYNELLF. The CDR3 DNA sequence: TGTGCCAGCAGCTTCATAGGGTTCCCGAACTCCTACAATGAGCTGTTATTC.